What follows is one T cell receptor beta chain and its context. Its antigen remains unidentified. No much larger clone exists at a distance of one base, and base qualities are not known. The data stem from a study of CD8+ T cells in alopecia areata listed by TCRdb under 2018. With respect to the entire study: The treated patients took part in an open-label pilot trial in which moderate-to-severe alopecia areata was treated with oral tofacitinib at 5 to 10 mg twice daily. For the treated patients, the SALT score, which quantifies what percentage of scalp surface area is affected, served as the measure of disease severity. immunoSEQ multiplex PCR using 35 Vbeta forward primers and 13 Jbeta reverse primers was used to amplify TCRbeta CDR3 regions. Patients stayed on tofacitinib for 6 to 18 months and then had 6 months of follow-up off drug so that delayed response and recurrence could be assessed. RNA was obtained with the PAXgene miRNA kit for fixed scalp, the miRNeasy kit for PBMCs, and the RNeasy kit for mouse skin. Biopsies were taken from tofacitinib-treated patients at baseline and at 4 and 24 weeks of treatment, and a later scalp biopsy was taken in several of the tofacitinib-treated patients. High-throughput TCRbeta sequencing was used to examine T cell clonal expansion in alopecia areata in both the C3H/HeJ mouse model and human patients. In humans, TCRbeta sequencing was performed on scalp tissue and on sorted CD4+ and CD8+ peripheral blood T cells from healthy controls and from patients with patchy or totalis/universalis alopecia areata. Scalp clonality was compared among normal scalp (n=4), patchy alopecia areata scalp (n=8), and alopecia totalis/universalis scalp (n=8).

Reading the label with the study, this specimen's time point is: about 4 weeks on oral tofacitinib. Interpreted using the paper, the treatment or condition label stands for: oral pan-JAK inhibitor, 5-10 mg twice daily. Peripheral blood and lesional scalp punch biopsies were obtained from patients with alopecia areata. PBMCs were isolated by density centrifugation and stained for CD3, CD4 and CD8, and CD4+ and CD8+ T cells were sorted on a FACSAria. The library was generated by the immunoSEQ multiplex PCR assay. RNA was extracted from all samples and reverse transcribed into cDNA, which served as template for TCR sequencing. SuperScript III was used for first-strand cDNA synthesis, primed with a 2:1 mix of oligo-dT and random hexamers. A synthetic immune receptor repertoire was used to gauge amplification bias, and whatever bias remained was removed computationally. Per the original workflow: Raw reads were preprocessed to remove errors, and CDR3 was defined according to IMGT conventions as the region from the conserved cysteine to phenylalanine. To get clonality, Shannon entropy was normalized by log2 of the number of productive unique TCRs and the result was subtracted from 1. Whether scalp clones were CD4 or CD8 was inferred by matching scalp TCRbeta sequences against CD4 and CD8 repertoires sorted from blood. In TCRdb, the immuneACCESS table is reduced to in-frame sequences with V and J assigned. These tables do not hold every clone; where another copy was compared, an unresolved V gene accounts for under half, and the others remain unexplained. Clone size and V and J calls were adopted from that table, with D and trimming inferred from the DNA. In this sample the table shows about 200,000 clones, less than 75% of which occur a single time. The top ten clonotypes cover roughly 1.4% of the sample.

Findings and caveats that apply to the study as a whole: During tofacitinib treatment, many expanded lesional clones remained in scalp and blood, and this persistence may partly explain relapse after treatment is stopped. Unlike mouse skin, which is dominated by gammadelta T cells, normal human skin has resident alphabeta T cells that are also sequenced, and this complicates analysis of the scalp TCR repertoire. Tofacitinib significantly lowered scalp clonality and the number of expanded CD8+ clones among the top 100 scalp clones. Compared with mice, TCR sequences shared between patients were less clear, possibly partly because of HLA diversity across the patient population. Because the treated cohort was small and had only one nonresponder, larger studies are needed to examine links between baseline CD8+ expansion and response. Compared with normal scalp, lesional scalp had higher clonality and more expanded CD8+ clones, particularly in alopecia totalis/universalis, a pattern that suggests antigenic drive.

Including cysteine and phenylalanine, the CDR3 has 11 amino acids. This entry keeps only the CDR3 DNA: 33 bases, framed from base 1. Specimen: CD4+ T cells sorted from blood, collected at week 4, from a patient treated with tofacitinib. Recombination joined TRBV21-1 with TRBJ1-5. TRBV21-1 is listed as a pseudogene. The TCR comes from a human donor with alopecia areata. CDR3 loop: CASAGKGPQHF. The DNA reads TGTGCCAGCGCCGGTAAAGGGCCCCAGCATTTT.